The 16 T cell receptor beta chains below come from one sample, sequenced in a study of tumor-infiltrating lymphocytes in primary liver carcinoma. Researchers drew blood RNA from unsorted whole blood and extracted germline DNA as well. From 400 to 500 ng total RNA, TCR beta cDNA was generated with a primer in the constant region. Library construction for TCR beta comprised three nested multiplex PCR rounds performed with slightly modified ARM-PCR. The first two PCR rounds, roughly 10 cycles each, used TRBV1-TRBV30 forward primers and a C-beta reverse primer. TCRdb reprocessed the multiplex PCR reads via MiXCR and lists one record per CDR3 protein. The table has 250,000 to 400,000 distinct CDR3 sequences, about 62% seen once; the top ten hold roughly 8.9%. Source material: peripheral blood. All receptors derive from a man aged 40-49 years with primary liver carcinoma and hepatitis B virus infection.

In DNA, the CDR3 is TGTGCCAGCAGCTCAGGTCTTCAAGGGGACGAGCAGTACTTC. It yields the protein CASSSGLQGDEQYF. J is TRBJ2-7 and V is TRBV11-2; D is possibly TRBD1 (5 bases). CDR3 length equals 14 residues. Germline V lookup: CDR1 SGHAT, CDR2 FQNNGV. V lost 4 bases to trimming and J lost 5 bases, with 15 bases between them.

On this clonotype: Lacking the conserved final phenylalanine or tryptophan, this CDR3 likely reflects a read error. The rearrangement uses TRBV14 and TRBJ2-3; no definite D call. The CDR3 spans 13 residues. Germline V gene lookup returns CDR1 SGHDN and CDR2 FVKESK. CDR3 sequence: CANSRGYTDTQYL. CDR3 nucleotides: TGTGCCAACAGCCGAGGATACACAGATACACAGTATTTA.

Notes on this clonotype: A read error may account for a junction end that differs from germline. The chain carries TRBV4-2 and TRBJ1-2; 8 bases agree with TRBD1. CDR1 LGHNA and CDR2 YNFKEQ come from the germline V gene. The CDR3 consists of 14 residues. The CDR3 reads CASRPGQGAYDYTF. CDR3 nucleotides: TGTGCCAGCAGACCTGGACAGGGAGCCTATGACTACACCTTC.

This clonotype was observed at least ten times. The V call is TRBV12-3 or TRBV12-4, the J call TRBJ2-3; D gene unclear. CDR3 length: 14 residues. V lost 6 bases and J 5 bases, leaving 15 bases between the germline ends. The CDR3 nucleotides read TGTGCCAGCAGGCCCGACGGCGCGTTAGATACGCAGTATTTT. Amino acids: CASRPDGALDTQYF.

Remarks on this clonotype: Likely a read error: the CDR3 ends without its conserved phenylalanine or tryptophan. The chain links TRBV28 to TRBJ2-1; no clear D gene. The CDR3 has 11 amino acids. CDR1 is MDHEN, CDR2 SYDVKM, per germline. The germline V and J ends were trimmed by 3 bases and 11 bases, with 8 bases remaining between them. CDR3 nucleotides: TGTGCCAGCAGTTTGCCCAGCAAGCAGTTCCTC. Translating gives CASSLPSKQFL.

Notes on this clonotype: This may be a read error: a much more frequent sequence differs by one nucleotide. The rearrangement uses TRBV12-3 or TRBV12-4 and TRBJ1-5; tentative D call: TRBD1 (5 bases). The CDR3 consists of 13 residues. CDR3 loop: CATREGADQSQHF. The CDR3, as DNA: TGTGCCACCCGGGAAGGGGCGGATCAGTCCCAGCATTTT.

The chain recombines TRBV28 with TRBJ2-1; 9 bases fit TRBD2. V lost 3 bases and J lost 2; bases outside the gene matches: 20. This CDR3 spans 21 amino acids. The germline V gene encodes CDR1 MDHEN and CDR2 SYDVKM. The CDR3 loop is CASSFARSSKRLAATYNEQFF. CDR3 bases: TGTGCCAGCAGTTTCGCTAGGAGCTCGAAAAGACTAGCGGCTACCTACAATGAGCAGTTCTTC.

This clonotype was detected many times. The CDR3 DNA is TGCGCCAGCAGCCAAGATAAAACAGGGGGGGAGACCCAGTACTTC. This codes for CASSQDKTGGETQYF. The V call is TRBV4-1, the J call TRBJ2-5, with 8 positions matching TRBD1. With V trimmed by 0 bases and J by 5 bases, 5 bases remained unmatched. The CDR3 is 15 amino acids. Per the germline V gene, CDR1 is MGHRA and CDR2 is YSYEKL.

Turning to this clonotype: One junction end does not reproduce the germline sequence, and a read error may be involved. This chain connects TRBV4-1 to TRBJ2-5, with 10 nucleotides matching TRBD1. The CDR3 covers 14 residues. Germline CDR1 and CDR2: MGHRA and YSYEKL. The CDR3 sequence: CASSPGTGEETRYF. The CDR3 DNA follows: TGCGCCAGCAGCCCTGGGACAGGGGAAGAGACCCGGTACTTC.

Points on this clonotype: Possible read error: a much larger clone is one base away. The chain couples TRBV6-1 to TRBJ1-2; D is unclear. The CDR3 runs 8 residues. V was clipped by 11 bases and J by 7 bases, with 5 bases between them. CDR1 MNHNS and CDR2 SASEGT come from the germline V gene. In DNA, the CDR3 is TGTGCCTGGGGTGGCTACACCTTC. Translation gives CAWGGYTF.

Notes on this clonotype: One end of the junction does not line up with germline, which may come from a read error. The V gene is TRBV5-6, the J gene TRBJ2-3; D unresolved. Looked up from germline, CDR1 is SGHDT and CDR2 is YYEEEE. The length of the CDR3 is 14 residues. CDR3 sequence (DNA): TGTGCCAGCAGCTCATTATCAGAGTCGGATACGCGGTATTTT. This sequence encodes CASSSLSESDTRYF.

On this clonotype itself: This may be a read error: a much more frequent sequence differs by one nucleotide. The CDR3 nucleotides read TGTGCCAGCAGTTACTCGCGGGACGGCAAAAACATTCAGTACTTC. Its translation is CASSYSRDGKNIQYF. The rearrangement joins TRBV6-5 to TRBJ2-4; D is perhaps TRBD2 (6 bases). Germline V gene sequence: CDR1 MNHEY, CDR2 SVGAGI. V dropped 0 bases and J dropped 3 bases, with 9 bases sitting between them. The CDR3 has 15 residues.

A word on this clonotype: One end of the junction is discordant with germline, which a read error may explain. The chain couples TRBV6-2 or TRBV6-3 to TRBJ2-5; D is unresolved. The CDR3 extends over 13 amino acids. Germline CDR1 reads MNHEY; CDR2 reads SVGEGT. This chain's CDR3 is CASSYAQRETQCF. CDR3 nucleotide sequence: TGTGCCAGCAGTTACGCCCAGAGAGAGACCCAGTGCTTC.

The genes are TRBV5-4 and TRBJ2-5, with a tentative D call TRBD1 (5 bases). The CDR3 covers 15 residues. Trimming stripped 1 base from V and 5 bases from J, with 15 bases between. Germline values: CDR1 SGHNT, CDR2 YYREEE (reference sequence). The CDR3 DNA sequence: TGTGCCAGCAGCTTGTTGGTCAGGGATGCTGAGACCCAGTACTTC. Translation: CASSLLVRDAETQYF. Full variable domain (missing parts from reference TRBV5-4 and TRBJ2-5): ETGVTQSPTHLIKTRGQQVTLRCSSQSGHNTVSWYQQALGQGPQFIFQYYREEENGRGNFPPRFSGLQFPNYSSELNVNALELDDSALYLCASSLLVRDAETQYFGPGTRLLVL.

The chain has TRBV28 and TRBJ2-7; 9 bases map to TRBD1. Trimming removed 5 bases from V and 5 bases from J; junction bases left unmatched: 10. CDR3 length: 15 residues. Germline CDR1 reads MDHEN; CDR2 reads SYDVKM. The CDR3, as DNA: TGTGCCAGCAGTACCGGACAGGGGCGAGGACACGAGCAGTACTTC. It is translated as CASSTGQGRGHEQYF.

Points on this clonotype: Compared with germline, one end of the junction differs, possibly owing to a read error. This chain joins TRBV11-2 and TRBJ2-3; TRBD1 agrees at 11 bases. The CDR3 spans 19 residues. CDR1 SGHAT and CDR2 FQNNGV come from the germline V gene. The CDR3 DNA is TGTGACAGCAGCTCCCGGACAGGGACAGGGGGGATCGAGACAGATACGCAGTATTTT. Its translation is CDSSSRTGTGGIETDTQYF.